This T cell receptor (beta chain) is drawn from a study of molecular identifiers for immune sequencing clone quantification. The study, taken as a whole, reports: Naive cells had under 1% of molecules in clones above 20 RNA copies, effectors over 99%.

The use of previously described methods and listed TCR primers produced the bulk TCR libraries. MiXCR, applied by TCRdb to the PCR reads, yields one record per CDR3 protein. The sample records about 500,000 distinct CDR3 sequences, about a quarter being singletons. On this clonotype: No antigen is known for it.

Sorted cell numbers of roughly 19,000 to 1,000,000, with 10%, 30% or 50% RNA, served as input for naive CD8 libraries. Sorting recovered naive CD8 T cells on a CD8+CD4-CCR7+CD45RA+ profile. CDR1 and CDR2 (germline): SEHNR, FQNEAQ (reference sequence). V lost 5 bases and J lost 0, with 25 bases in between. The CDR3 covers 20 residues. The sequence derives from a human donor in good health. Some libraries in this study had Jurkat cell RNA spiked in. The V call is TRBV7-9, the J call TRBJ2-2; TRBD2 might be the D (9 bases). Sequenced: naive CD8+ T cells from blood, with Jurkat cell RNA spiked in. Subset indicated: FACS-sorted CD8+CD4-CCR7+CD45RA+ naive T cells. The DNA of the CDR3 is TGTGCCAGCAGCACGGACAGGGAGACTCTAGCGGGGTCGAACACCGGGGAGCTGTTTTTT. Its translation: CASSTDRETLAGSNTGELFF.